The 4 T cell receptor beta chains given below trace back to one sample, sequenced in a study of blood T cells in healthy people across ages. Next came a second PCR, run for about 7 to 12 cycles, which used a sample-barcoded 5' primer along with a J-beta primer mix. TCRdb recomputed calls from the 5' RACE reads with MiXCR, one row per CDR3 protein. Seen here are roughly 730,000 distinct CDR3 sequences, around three fifths observed once, and the top ten hold around a quarter. Sequenced material: blood. Every receptor here comes from a man between 35 and 55 years old in good health.

V is TRBV11-3 and J is TRBJ2-5; TRBD1 agrees at 11 bases. CDR3 length: 16 amino acids. CDR1 SGHNT and CDR2 YENEEA come from the germline V gene. The ends lost 4 bases at V and 13 bases at J; junction bases unmatched: 17. For the CDR3, the DNA is TGTGCCAGCAGCTCCACCGGGACAGGGGGTACGCCCCACACGTACTTC. This encodes CASSSTGTGGTPHTYF.

The chain has TRBV29-1 and TRBJ2-1, with D possibly called TRBD1 or TRBD2 (5 bases each). The V gene lost 7 bases and the J gene lost 0 bases, with 13 bases spanning the gap. This CDR3 contains 14 residues. Germline CDR1 is SQVTM and CDR2 is ANQGSEA. DNA for the CDR3: TGCAGCGCAGGGACGGTAAACTCCTACAATGAGCAGTTCTTC. Its protein is CSAGTVNSYNEQFF.

This chain connects TRBV12-3 or TRBV12-4 to TRBJ2-3; 11 bases match TRBD2. V lost 1 base and J lost 7; bases outside the gene matches: 7. The CDR3 is 16 residues long. The chain's CDR3 is CASSLEVAGGPHTQYF. CDR3 nucleotides: TGTGCCAGCAGTTTAGAGGTAGCGGGAGGGCCCCATACGCAGTATTTT.

The rearrangement links TRBV7-2 to TRBJ1-2; 10 nucleotides match TRBD1. V was clipped by 4 bases and J by 7 bases; unmatched bases: 9. This CDR3 contains 15 residues. The germline V gene has CDR1 SGHTA and CDR2 FQGNSA. The CDR3 is CASSSPGQGRGGYTF. The DNA of the CDR3 is TGTGCCAGCAGCTCACCGGGACAGGGGAGGGGTGGCTACACCTTC.